The sequence of this T cell receptor (beta chain) was determined in a study of blood T cell repertoires in COVID-19. Study background: There were acute and convalescent COVID-19 samples, and they came from the United States, Italy and Spain. Sample material is recorded as cDNA or gDNA derived from T cells, B-cell-depleted T cells, or PBMCs.

Assay used: immunoSEQ multiplex PCR; TCRdb lists only in-frame clones, some missing. The data show about 80,000 clones, with around 81% seen just once and 9% to 10% held by the top ten. The CDR3 is 14 amino acids. With 6 bases removed from V and 5 bases from J, the gap between germline ends came to 16 bases. The germline gives CDR1 MNHEY, CDR2 SVGAGI. The chain has TRBV6-5 and TRBJ2-5, with a tentative D call TRBD2 (5 bases). The specimen sequenced was peripheral blood. This clonotype was obtained from a human donor in a cohort sampled during active COVID-19. CDR3 amino acids: CASSRISGGETQYF. The CDR3 DNA follows: TGTGCCAGCAGCCGAATCAGCGGCGGGGAGACCCAGTACTTC.